This section outlines one TCR beta chain sequence together with its context. Its specificity is unknown. This sample stems from a study of OX40 agonist ivuxolimab in advanced cancers. Background on the study: Patients were roughly 87% male with ages about 23 to 79, mean roughly 64. Whole-study findings and limits: There were also nonresponders showing low normalized T-cell clonal expansion. Antigen targets of the expanded peripheral T cells went undetermined. Doses of 0.1 to 3.0 mg/kg were accompanied by clonal expansion of CD4+ and CD8+ blood T cells by week 6.

The CDR3 is made up of 14 amino acids. Germline-derived CDR1 and CDR2 are SEHNR and FQNEAQ (reference sequence). Trimming took off 2 bases at V and 0 bases at J, with 5 bases between the two ends. TCRdb's copy holds only in-frame clones and misses some; the assay was immunoSEQ multiplex PCR. The repertoire includes tens of thousands of clones, over 75% of them detected once, and 11% sits in the top ten. This chain uses TRBV7-9 with TRBJ1-3; D ambiguous. The clonotype was recovered from an adult with an advanced solid tumor such as melanoma, head and neck, liver or kidney cancer. This material consisted of CD4+ or CD8+ T cells sorted from blood, taken in a trial of the OX40 agonist ivuxolimab. CDR3 coding DNA: TGTGCCAGCAGCTTACTAAACTCTGGAAACACCATATATTTT. Encoded protein: CASSLLNSGNTIYF.